The 10 T cell receptor beta chains in this list originate from one sample, sequenced in a study of CDR3 diversity in severe acne. TCRdb analysed the PCR reads with MiXCR anew, one entry per CDR3 protein. The sample yields roughly 100,000 distinct CDR3 sequences, 45% to 60% seen once. The source material was blood. These receptors were obtained from a male donor with acne.

The genes are TRBV15 and TRBJ2-3; 8 nucleotides match TRBD1. Germline-derived CDR1 and CDR2 are LNHNV and YYDKDF (reference sequence). The junction had 10 bases not matched to a gene; V was cut back by 0 bases and J by 5 bases. The CDR3 has 17 amino acids. CDR3 nucleotide sequence: TGTGCCACCAGCAGAGATCCGGACAGGGCGAGTGAAGATACGCAGTATTTT. Protein: CATSRDPDRASEDTQYF.

As concerns this clonotype: A junction end diverges from the germline sequence, so it may reflect a read error. This chain links TRBV19 with TRBJ2-1; 13 bases are shared with TRBD2. CDR3 size: 15 residues. The germline gives CDR1 LNHDA, CDR2 SQIVND (reference sequence). CDR3: CASSLRTSGSYEHFF. CDR3 bases: TGTGCCAGTAGCTTGAGGACTAGCGGGAGTTATGAGCATTTCTTC.

On this clonotype: With a much larger clone just one base away, this may be a read error. The rearrangement uses TRBV7-3 and TRBJ2-7, with 8 nucleotides matching TRBD1. From germline, CDR1 is SGHTA and CDR2 FQGTGA. The V and J ends lost 5 bases and 2 bases, in that order; junction bases with no gene match: 11. This CDR3 has 16 amino acids. This CDR3 reads CASSPLARTGPYEQYF. The CDR3 DNA reads as TGTGCCAGCAGCCCCCTAGCTAGGACAGGGCCCTACGAGCAGTACTTC.

This clonotype has just one count. The V gene is TRBV11-1, the J gene TRBJ2-5, with a weak D call TRBD1 (6 bases). CDR1 is SGHAT, CDR2 FQDESV, per germline (reference sequence). V lost 5 bases and J 0 bases, leaving 16 bases between the germline ends. This CDR3 comprises 16 residues. The CDR3 sequence: CASSLNRDEYQETQYF. The CDR3 DNA reads TGTGCCAGCAGCCTCAACAGGGATGAGTACCAAGAGACCCAGTACTTC.

This chain links TRBV7-6 with TRBJ2-3; maybe TRBD1 (6 bases). The V end was cut by 1 base, the J end by 2 bases, with 13 bases between. The CDR3 length is 16 residues. Germline CDR1 is SGHVS and CDR2 is FNYEAQ. CDR3 in amino acids: CASSLEGETSTDTQYF. CDR3 in DNA: TGTGCCAGCAGCTTAGAGGGGGAGACGTCCACAGATACGCAGTATTTT.

With regard to this clonotype: A read error is possible here, since a much larger clone lies one base away. This sequence joins TRBV5-6 and TRBJ1-1; a possible D gene is TRBD1 (6 bases). CDR1 is SGHDT and CDR2 is YYEEEE in the germline V gene. The CDR3 runs to 14 residues. As DNA, the CDR3 is TGTGCCAACAGCCCGGGACACAGGAACACTGAAGCTTTCTTT. This sequence encodes CANSPGHRNTEAFF.

This clonotype showed up just a few times. The genes are TRBV7-6 and TRBJ1-2; no clear D gene. Germline V gene data show CDR1 as SGHVS and CDR2 as FNYEAQ. This CDR3 has 13 amino acids. V was pared by 4 bases and J by 7 bases, with 13 bases between. The CDR3, as DNA: TGTGCCAGCAGCTCCAGAGAGGGAGGTGGCTACACCTTC. This codes for CASSSREGGGYTF.

This clonotype was observed a handful of times. This rearrangement joins TRBV20-1 to TRBJ2-1, with D possibly being TRBD1 (5 bases). This CDR3 is built from 17 residues. CDR1 is DFQATT and CDR2 is SNEGSKA in the germline V gene (reference sequence). V was shortened by 0 bases and J by 0 bases, with 15 bases between the two germline ends. The CDR3 DNA is TGCAGTGCTAGAGATTCAAGGACACCGAGCTCCTACAATGAGCAGTTCTTC. This gives the protein CSARDSRTPSSYNEQFF.

This clonotype came up many times. The chain recombines TRBV19 with TRBJ1-3; TRBD1 aligns across 7 bases. V dropped 10 bases and J dropped 4; count of bases not matched to a gene: 7. CDR1 and CDR2 (germline): LNHDA, SQIVND (reference sequence). The CDR3 is 13 amino acids. The CDR3 is CATSDRAGNTIYF. CDR3 DNA: TGTGCCACTTCCGACAGGGCCGGAAACACCATATATTTT.

The chain combines TRBV6-1 with TRBJ2-2; 10 bases agree with TRBD1. The CDR3 runs to 15 residues. Germline V gene lookup returns CDR1 MNHNS and CDR2 SASEGT. The junction had 3 bases not matched to a gene; V was cut back by 2 bases and J by 6 bases. The DNA of the CDR3 is TGTGCCAGCAGTGAACGAGGGACAGGGGCCGGGGAGCTGTTTTTT. Residues: CASSERGTGAGELFF.